This T cell receptor beta chain is from a study of CXCR3-negative and CXCR3-positive naive CD8 T cells. Study findings and constraints: Against CXCR3-negative naive cells, CXCR3-positive naive cells showed more hydrophobic TRB CDR3s.

Regarding this clonotype: Its antigen is still unknown.

This CDR3 has 16 amino acids. Germline V CDR1 and CDR2: ENHRY, SYGVKD. Researchers prepared the TRB cDNA libraries using 5' RACE with UMI labels. Reanalyzing the 5' RACE reads, TCRdb keeps one entry per CDR3 protein, without DNA. The ten top clones account for 0.95% to 1.5%, within a sample of 6,500 to 8,000 distinct CDR3 sequences. The receptor was isolated from a human donor in good health. Some clones in this sample may be carry-over from other donors' samples. The specimen sequenced was naive CXCR3+ CD8+ T cells from blood. Subset indicated: CD45RO-CCR7+CD27+CD95- naive CD8+ T cells expressing CXCR3 (TNR3+). The rearrangement uses TRBV10-3 and TRBJ2-1; there is no DNA to check the TCRdb D call of TRBD2. CDR3 protein: CAISENQAVSYNEQFF.